These 29 T cell receptor beta chains were all obtained from the same sample, sequenced in a study of CD8 T cells in ankylosing spondylitis. Each CDR3 protein gets one entry after TCRdb re-called the 5' RACE reads with MiXCR. The sample includes 300,000 to 400,000 distinct CDR3 sequences, roughly 20% of them seen just once. Sequencing was performed on blood, either unsorted or a sorted T cell fraction (not recorded which). The receptors originated from a male donor with ankylosing spondylitis or in good health (not recorded which).

This chain links TRBV21-1 with TRBJ2-1; the table's D call, TRBD2, was not checked against the DNA. TRBV21-1 is reported as a pseudogene. There are 16 residues in the CDR3. In nucleotides, the CDR3 is TGTGCCAGCGGTCTCCCACCGAAAAGCTCCTACAATGAGCAGTTCTTC. Protein product: CASGLPPKSSYNEQFF.

The chain employs TRBV12-3 or TRBV12-4 and TRBJ1-2, with D possibly matching TRBD1 (6 bases). The CDR3 length is 12 residues. V shed 6 bases and J shed 8 bases, with 13 bases lying between them. This chain's CDR3 is CASSKDSRGYTF. In DNA form, the CDR3 reads TGTGCCAGCAGCAAGGACAGCCGGGGCTACACCTTC.

J is TRBJ2-5 and V is TRBV6-5, with D perhaps matching TRBD1 or TRBD2 (5 bases each). Germline V gives CDR1 MNHEY, CDR2 SVGAGI. This CDR3 has 16 residues. With 2 bases removed from V and 2 bases from J, the gap between germline ends came to 15 bases. In nucleotides, the CDR3 is TGTGCCAGCAGTTACGCCGGGGCCGGCCCTCAAGAGACCCAGTACTTC. Amino acids: CASSYAGAGPQETQYF.

This clonotype was seen many times. The chain is built from TRBV5-6 and TRBJ2-2; D is ambiguous. Germline V gives CDR1 SGHDT, CDR2 YYEEEE. Trimming took 4 bases from V and 1 from J, leaving 2 bases between them. This CDR3 has 12 amino acids. CDR3 sequence: CASSGNTGELFF. CDR3 in DNA: TGTGCCAGCAGCGGGAACACCGGGGAGCTGTTTTTT.

This clonotype was recorded many times. This chain connects TRBV12-3 or TRBV12-4 to TRBJ2-3, with unresolved D. V was shortened by 5 bases and J by 2 bases, with 8 bases between the two germline ends. This CDR3 is 13 amino acids long. The CDR3 nucleotides are TGTGCCAGCAGTCCCCCAAACACAGATACGCAGTATTTT. Translated: CASSPPNTDTQYF.

The chain couples TRBV12-3 or TRBV12-4 to TRBJ2-3; D not resolved. V lost 4 bases, J lost 8 bases, and 7 bases lay in between. The CDR3 consists of 11 residues. The CDR3 nucleotides are TGTGCCAGCAGTTGGGATGGTACGCAGTATTTT. Amino acid sequence: CASSWDGTQYF.

The chain has TRBV10-2 and TRBJ2-5; no reliable D call. The CDR3 spans 11 residues. Germline V gives CDR1 WSHSY, CDR2 SAAADI. V was pared by 4 bases and J by 7 bases, with 7 bases between. The CDR3 loop is CASSVDGTQYF. The DNA of the CDR3 is TGCGCCAGCAGTGTAGATGGGACCCAGTACTTC.

CDR3 in amino acids: CASSYHEEGQETQYF. The CDR3 coding sequence is TGTGCCAGCAGTTATCACGAGGAGGGACAAGAGACCCAGTACTTC. The V call is TRBV6-5, the J call TRBJ2-5; tentatively, D is TRBD2 (6 bases). Trimming took off 3 bases at V and 2 bases at J, with 13 bases between the two ends. CDR1 is MNHEY and CDR2 is SVGAGI in the germline V gene. The CDR3 extends over 15 amino acids.

V is TRBV10-1 and J is TRBJ2-7; no clear D gene. Looked up from germline, CDR1 is WNHNN and CDR2 is SYGVQD (reference sequence). CDR3 length: 13 amino acids. The V and J ends lost 2 bases and 2 bases respectively, with 7 bases between them. The chain's CDR3 is CASSEAPAYEQYF. The CDR3 region has the DNA TGCGCCAGCAGTGAGGCCCCCGCCTACGAGCAGTACTTC.

This clonotype came up a few times. This rearrangement joins TRBV5-1 to TRBJ2-7; TRBD2 agrees at 11 bases. The CDR3 consists of 14 residues. The trim removed 0 bases at V and 6 bases at J, leaving 2 bases unmatched. The V gene's germline CDR1 is SGHRS and CDR2 YFSETQ. For the CDR3, the DNA is TGCGCCAGCAGCTTGGAACTAGCGGGAGTCGAGCAGTACTTC. Translated, it gives CASSLELAGVEQYF. The variable domain in full, with the rest retrieved from reference TRBV5-1 and TRBJ2-7, is KAGVTQTPRYLIKTRGQQVTLSCSPISGHRSVSWYQQTPGQGLQFLFEYFSETQRNKGNFPGRFSGRQFSNSRSEMNVSTLELGDSALYLCASSLELAGVEQYFGPGTRLTVT.

This clonotype was seen a few times. The gene calls are TRBV3-1 and TRBJ2-1, with 15 bases matching TRBD2. This CDR3 contains 16 residues. Per germline, CDR1 LGHDT and CDR2 YNNKEL (reference sequence). J was trimmed by 14 bases and V by 4 bases; bases with no gene match: 12. The CDR3 is CASSLPSGTSGGQKFF. The CDR3 nucleotides read TGTGCCAGCAGCCTCCCCTCCGGGACTAGCGGGGGGCAGAAGTTCTTC.

The chain couples TRBV5-4 to TRBJ1-1; D possibly corresponds to TRBD1 (6 bases). The CDR3 length is 14 residues. Germline values: CDR1 SGHNT, CDR2 YYREEE (reference sequence). V shed 4 bases and J shed 7 bases, with 17 bases lying between them. Here the CDR3 reads CASSTNRELSEAFF. The CDR3 DNA is TGTGCCAGCAGCACCAACAGGGAACTAAGTGAAGCTTTCTTT.

CDR3 nucleotide sequence: TGCGCCAGCAGCTTGGGGACTAGCGGGGGCCTGCAAGAGACCCAGTACTTC. Its translation: CASSLGTSGGLQETQYF. The chain combines TRBV5-1 with TRBJ2-5, with 13 nucleotides matching TRBD2. CDR3 length: 17 amino acids. Unmatched junction bases numbered 4, after V lost 0 bases and J lost 2 bases. Germline CDR1 SGHRS, CDR2 YFSETQ.

This chain links TRBV27 with TRBJ1-5, with D perhaps TRBD1 (5 bases). Germline V gene sequence: CDR1 MNHEY, CDR2 SMNVEV (reference sequence). V lost 7 bases and J lost 6, with 16 bases in between. The CDR3 has 14 amino acids. As DNA, the CDR3 is TGTGCCAGCACACATCAGGGTTCGGGTCAGCCCCAGCATTTT. This codes for CASTHQGSGQPQHF.

The chain uses TRBV4-1 and TRBJ1-1; possible D gene TRBD1, 6 bases. V lost 3 bases, J lost 4 bases, and 12 bases lay in between. Germline CDR1 MGHRA, CDR2 YSYEKL. The CDR3 is 14 residues long. For the CDR3, the DNA is TGCGCCAGCAGCCAGGGGGCTCCTTCCACTGAAGCTTTCTTT. Amino acids: CASSQGAPSTEAFF.

V gene TRBV28 combines with J gene TRBJ2-3; no clear D gene. CDR3 size: 15 residues. The V gene's germline CDR1 is MDHEN and CDR2 SYDVKM. V lost 7 bases and J 1 base, leaving 15 bases between the germline ends. CDR3 sequence: CASTIMRPGTDTQYF. The CDR3 region has the DNA TGTGCCAGCACCATTATGAGACCCGGCACAGATACGCAGTATTTT. The variable domain in full, with the rest retrieved from reference TRBV28 and TRBJ2-3, is DVKVTQSSRYLVKRTGEKVFLECVQDMDHENMFWYRQDPGLGLRLIYFSYDVKMKEKGDIPEGYSVSREKKERFSLILESASTNQTSMYLCASTIMRPGTDTQYFGPGTRLTVL.

The chain is built from TRBV24-1 and TRBJ2-3, with D perhaps TRBD2 (6 bases). Trimming cost V 3 bases and J 5 bases, with 8 bases left between them. This CDR3 has 13 amino acids. From germline, CDR1 is KGHDR and CDR2 SFDVKD. The CDR3 sequence: CATSDPGGDTQYF. The CDR3 region has the DNA TGTGCCACCAGTGATCCCGGGGGAGATACGCAGTATTTT.

This clonotype was observed a handful of times. The chain has TRBV6-1 and TRBJ2-5, with 8 bases lining up with TRBD1. The CDR3 runs 14 residues. V was pared by 4 bases and J by 5 bases, with 6 bases of the junction left unmatched. Germline lookup yields CDR1 MNHNS and CDR2 SASEGT. The CDR3 bases are TGTGCCAGCAGTGGTTCGGGACAGGTGGAGACCCAGTACTTC. This codes for CASSGSGQVETQYF.

V is TRBV3-1 and J is TRBJ1-1; D gene ambiguous. Germline loops: CDR1 LGHDT, CDR2 YNNKEL (reference sequence). This CDR3 comprises 13 residues. Trimming left V 1 base short and J 7 bases short, with 10 bases between. DNA for the CDR3: TGTGCCAGCAGCCAAGTAGAAGGTCATGAAGCTTTCTTT. Protein: CASSQVEGHEAFF.

The chain has TRBV7-6 and TRBJ2-7, with D uncertain. The V end lost 1 base, the J end lost 7 bases, and 14 bases lay between the germline ends. This CDR3 comprises 14 residues. In germline, CDR1 is SGHVS, CDR2 FNYEAQ. The CDR3 loop reads CASSLGDPSREQYF. Written as DNA, the CDR3 is TGTGCCAGCAGCTTAGGCGATCCCTCTCGGGAGCAGTACTTC.

This clonotype was seen just once. The rearrangement links TRBV3-1 to TRBJ2-2; D call uncertain. Per germline, CDR1 LGHDT and CDR2 YNNKEL (reference sequence). The CDR3 runs to 15 residues. Deletions cut 4 bases from V and 5 bases from J, with 14 bases between. The CDR3: CASSPYRARTGELFF. Written as DNA, the CDR3 is TGTGCCAGCAGCCCCTATCGTGCAAGGACCGGGGAGCTGTTTTTT.

Only a few counts were recorded for this clonotype. This chain joins TRBV12-3 or TRBV12-4 and TRBJ2-7; TRBD1 agrees at 10 bases. V gave up 5 bases and J gave up 3 bases; unmatched junction bases: 7. CDR3 length: 15 residues. DNA for the CDR3: TGTGCCAGCAGTCCTGACCGGGACAGGGGCTACGAGCAGTACTTC. It yields the protein CASSPDRDRGYEQYF.

This clonotype occurred many times. CDR3 in amino acids: CASSNPEGQSSGANVLTF. The CDR3 coding sequence is TGTGCCAGCAGCAACCCGGAGGGACAGAGCTCTGGGGCCAACGTCCTGACTTTC. This chain joins TRBV21-1 and TRBJ2-6; TRBD2, as called in the table, went unchecked against the DNA. TRBV21-1 represents a pseudogene. The CDR3 has 18 amino acids.

The rearrangement uses TRBV6-1 and TRBJ2-7, with a weak D call TRBD1 (6 bases). The germline gives CDR1 MNHNS, CDR2 SASEGT. CDR3 size: 17 residues. The germline V and J ends were trimmed by 6 bases and 4 bases, with 25 bases remaining between them. CDR3 residues: CASSPTGTTLQGYEQYF. The CDR3 DNA reads as TGTGCCAGCAGCCCAACCGGGACAACCCTTCAGGGGTACGAGCAGTACTTC.

The chain combines TRBV29-1 with TRBJ2-5; D is unresolved. Between the trimmed V and J ends, which lost 8 bases and 5 bases, there was a span of 12 bases. The germline CDR1 and CDR2 sequences are SQVTM and ANQGSEA. The CDR3 contains 11 residues. CDR3 DNA sequence: TGCAGCTCGATGCGGATGGAGACCCAGTACTTC. Translated: CSSMRMETQYF.

This clonotype has just a few counts. V usage is TRBV20-1 and J usage is TRBJ2-7, with 9 bases aligning to TRBD1. Trimming removed 4 bases from V and 2 bases from J; junction bases left unmatched: 6. Looked up from germline, CDR1 is DFQATT and CDR2 is SNEGSKA (reference sequence). This CDR3 comprises 14 residues. This CDR3 reads CSATGTGLTYEQYF. For the CDR3, the DNA is TGCAGTGCTACTGGGACAGGGTTAACCTACGAGCAGTACTTC.

The J gene is TRBJ1-3, the V gene TRBV28; no firm D call. With 8 bases removed from V and 2 bases from J, the gap between germline ends came to 25 bases. There are 18 residues in the CDR3. Germline CDR1 is MDHEN and CDR2 is SYDVKM. CDR3 amino acids: CASCPHRTGLTTGNTIYF. The CDR3 DNA reads as TGTGCCAGCTGTCCCCACCGTACGGGGTTGACTACTGGAAACACCATATATTTT.

This clonotype was picked up a small number of times. The chain carries TRBV27 and TRBJ1-2; TRBD1 might be the D (5 bases). This CDR3 has 13 amino acids. Trimming took off 6 bases at V and 5 bases at J, with 13 bases between the two ends. Looked up from germline, CDR1 is MNHEY and CDR2 is SMNVEV (reference sequence). The DNA of the CDR3 is TGTGCCAGCAGGACAGAGGAGGGGTATGGCTACACCTTC. It codes for CASRTEEGYGYTF.

The CDR3 bases are TGTGCCAGCAGTCGATGGGACTTCCCTTACGAGCAGTACTTC. Residues: CASSRWDFPYEQYF. The chain links TRBV6-1 to TRBJ2-7; perhaps TRBD2 as D (6 bases). This CDR3 has 14 amino acids. Germline V gene data show CDR1 as MNHNS and CDR2 as SASEGT. Trimming left V 5 bases short and J 4 bases short, with 15 bases between.